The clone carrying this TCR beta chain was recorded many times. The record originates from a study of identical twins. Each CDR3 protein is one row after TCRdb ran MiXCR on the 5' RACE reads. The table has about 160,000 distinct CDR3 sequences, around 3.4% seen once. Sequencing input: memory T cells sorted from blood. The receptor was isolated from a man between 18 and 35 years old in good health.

In DNA form, the CDR3 reads TGTGCCAGCTCACCACCACAGGGAATTAAGGGCACTGAAGCTTTCTTT. This encodes CASSPPQGIKGTEAFF. The chain has TRBV18 and TRBJ1-1, with D possibly being TRBD1 (6 bases). Trimming shortened V by 0 bases and J by 4 bases, and 15 bases separated the two germline ends. CDR1 is KGHSH, CDR2 LQKENI, per germline. This CDR3 has 16 amino acids.